The T cell receptor (beta chain) described here comes from a study of cytomegalovirus exposure and HLA in healthy donors. Study-wide points: Reported performance of the classifier showed diagnosis of cytomegalovirus status with high specificity and sensitivity. Cytomegalovirus-associated status was assigned to 164 TCR beta chains. Confirmation in vitro established that a few CMV-associated chains were specific for CMV antigens.

With V trimmed by 1 base and J by 4 bases, 2 bases remained unmatched. Germline CDR1 is MNHNS and CDR2 is SASEGT. CDR3 length: 14 residues. Sequenced by immunoSEQ multiplex PCR; TCRdb stores in-frame clones only, minus some. This sample has 150,000 to 170,000 clones, with around 83% found just once. For this clone: Its antigen is undetermined.

The donors belonged to the approximately 120-subject validation cohort, separate from the roughly 700-subject first cohort. This chain connects TRBV6-1 to TRBJ1-2; 8 bases match TRBD1. The specimen sequenced was PBMCs. The sequence derives from a human donor in good health. CDR3 sequence reads: CASSEGRGPYGYTF. The CDR3 DNA is TGTGCCAGCAGTGAAGGCAGGGGGCCCTATGGCTACACCTTC.